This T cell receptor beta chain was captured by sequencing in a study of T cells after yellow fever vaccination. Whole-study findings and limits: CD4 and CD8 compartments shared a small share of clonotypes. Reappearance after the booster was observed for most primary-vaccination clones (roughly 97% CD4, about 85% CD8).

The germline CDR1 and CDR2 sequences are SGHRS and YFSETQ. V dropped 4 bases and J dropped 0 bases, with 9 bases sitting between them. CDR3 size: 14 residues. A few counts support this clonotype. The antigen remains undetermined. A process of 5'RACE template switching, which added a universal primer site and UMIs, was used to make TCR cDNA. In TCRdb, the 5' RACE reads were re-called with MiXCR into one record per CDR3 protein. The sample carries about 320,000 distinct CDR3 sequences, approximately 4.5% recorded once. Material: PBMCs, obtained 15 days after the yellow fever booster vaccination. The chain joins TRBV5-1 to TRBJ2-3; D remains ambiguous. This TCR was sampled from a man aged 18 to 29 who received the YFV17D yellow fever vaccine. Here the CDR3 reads CASSVYRSTDTQYF. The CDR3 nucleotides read TGCGCCAGCAGCGTTTATAGAAGCACAGATACGCAGTATTTT.